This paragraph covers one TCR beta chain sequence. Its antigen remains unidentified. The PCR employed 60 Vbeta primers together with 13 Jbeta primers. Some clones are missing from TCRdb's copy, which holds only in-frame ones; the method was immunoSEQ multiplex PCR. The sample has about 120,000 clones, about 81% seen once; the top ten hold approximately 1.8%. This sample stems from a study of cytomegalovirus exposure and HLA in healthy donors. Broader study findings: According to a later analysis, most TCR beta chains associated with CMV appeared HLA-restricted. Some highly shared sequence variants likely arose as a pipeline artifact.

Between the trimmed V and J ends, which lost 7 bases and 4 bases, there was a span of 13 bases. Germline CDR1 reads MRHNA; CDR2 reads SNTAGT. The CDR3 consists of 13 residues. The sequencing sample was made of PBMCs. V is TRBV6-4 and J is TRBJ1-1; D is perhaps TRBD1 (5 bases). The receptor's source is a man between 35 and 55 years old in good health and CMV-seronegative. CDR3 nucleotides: TGTGCCAGCAAAGGGGTCGGGAGCACTGAAGCTTTCTTT. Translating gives CASKGVGSTEAFF.